These T cell receptor beta chains were read from a single sample in a study of control samples from healthy donors and cancer patients. Repertoires were generated with immunoSEQ multiplex PCR, while TCRdb's copy carries only in-frame clones and drops some. Here the sample spans around 180,000 clones, around nine tenths being singletons. The sequenced sample consisted of blood. These receptors were taken from a woman aged 30 to 39 in good health. The CDR3 runs from the conserved cysteine through the conserved F or W. D genes are given only for firm matches.

V gene	J gene	D gene	CDR3 protein	CDR3 DNA
TRBV6-4	TRBJ1-2	-	CASSQDGAYYGYTF	TGTGCCAGCAGTCAGGACGGGGCCTACTATGGCTACACCTTC
TRBV28	TRBJ1-2	TRBD1	CASRPPQGAAGGYTF	TGTGCCAGCAGACCTCCACAGGGGGCGGCGGGCGGCTACACCTTC
TRBV19	TRBJ2-3	-	CASSSSQGGTDTQYF	TGTGCCAGTAGTTCCTCGCAGGGAGGCACAGATACGCAGTATTTT
TRBV24-1	TRBJ2-3	-	CATSDLPPRTASTDTQYF	TGTGCCACCAGTGATTTGCCGCCTCGGACAGCGAGCACAGATACGCAGTATTTT
TRBV12-3/TRBV12-4	TRBJ2-7	-	CASSRRGPYEQYF	TGTGCCAGCAGCCGACGGGGACCCTACGAGCAGTACTTC
TRBV30	TRBJ2-5	-	CAWAGGRPGTQYF	TGTGCCTGGGCCGGGGGGCGCCCGGGGACCCAGTACTTC
TRBV5-1	TRBJ2-1	-	CASSLGGAKSSYNEQFF	TGCGCCAGCAGCTTGGGGGGAGCGAAAAGCTCCTACAATGAGCAGTTCTTC
TRBV19	TRBJ2-6	-	CASSSYRSSGANVLTF	TGTGCCAGTAGTAGCTATCGGTCCTCTGGGGCCAACGTCCTGACTTTC
TRBV18	TRBJ1-4	-	CASSLQNNEKLFF	TGTGCCAGCTCACTACAGAATAATGAAAAACTGTTTTTT
TRBV7-9	TRBJ2-1	-	CASRPGSYNEQFF	TGTGCCAGCAGACCCGGATCCTACAATGAGCAGTTCTTC
TRBV7-9	TRBJ2-1	TRBD2	CASSLTVLAGVRNEQFF	TGTGCCAGCAGCTTAACGGTACTAGCGGGAGTTCGCAATGAGCAGTTCTTC
TRBV28	TRBJ1-3	-	CASSFHSGNTIYF	TGTGCCAGCAGTTTTCACTCTGGAAACACCATATATTTT
TRBV13	TRBJ2-3	TRBD2	CASSHWTSGGASTQYF	TGTGCCAGCAGCCATTGGACTAGCGGGGGGGCGAGTACGCAGTATTTT
TRBV5-1	TRBJ2-7	-	CASSLAAEAYEQYF	TGCGCCAGCAGCTTAGCGGCGGAGGCCTACGAGCAGTACTTC
TRBV19	TRBJ2-5	TRBD2	CASRLGTSGAETQYF	TGTGCCAGTAGACTTGGGACTAGCGGCGCGGAGACCCAGTACTTC
TRBV27	TRBJ2-1	-	CASSFKGYNEQFF	TGTGCCAGCAGTTTCAAGGGGTACAATGAGCAGTTCTTC
TRBV3-1/TRBV3-2	TRBJ1-1	-	CASSQGGAPGEAFF	TGTGCCAGCAGCCAAGGGGGGGCCCCCGGCGAAGCTTTCTTT
TRBV4-2	TRBJ1-2	-	CASSQVEESGYGYTF	TGTGCCAGCAGCCAAGTTGAGGAGTCTGGCTATGGCTACACCTTC
TRBV2	TRBJ2-7	TRBD2	CASSGGGVASYEQYF	TGTGCCAGCAGTGGTGGGGGGGTTGCTTCCTACGAGCAGTACTTC
TRBV7-2	TRBJ2-1	TRBD2	CASSPRASGNNEQFF	TGTGCCAGCAGCCCTCGGGCTAGCGGGAATAATGAGCAGTTCTTC
TRBV28	TRBJ2-7	TRBD2	CASRPRDYSYEQYF	TGTGCCAGCAGACCCAGGGACTACTCCTACGAGCAGTACTTC
TRBV14	TRBJ2-7	-	CASSQDSRLRRYEQYF	TGTGCCAGCAGCCAAGATTCTAGACTGCGCCGCTACGAGCAGTACTTC